One T cell receptor beta chain is described in this entry. The antigen remains unidentified. Healthy bone marrow donors made up the donor group. Germline V gives CDR1 SGDLS, CDR2 YYNGEE. V shed 4 bases and J 7 bases; nucleotides not matched to a gene: 14. CDR3 size: 15 residues. The data derive from a study of cytomegalovirus exposure and HLA in healthy donors. Across the study: Of several hundred genotyped donors, roughly 86% clustered with self-reported Caucasian donors.

Whole-study findings and limits: As a later analysis revealed, the rate of TCR association differed by HLA locus, with DRB1 most and HLA-C fewest.

The PCR used 60 Vbeta and 13 Jbeta primers. Profiling relied on immunoSEQ multiplex PCR, and the TCRdb table lists in-frame clones only, not all of them. The table lists about 50,000 clones, roughly 80% of them singletons, with roughly 1.4% in the top ten. Sequencing used PBMCs. The TCR was taken from a young man in good health and CMV-seronegative. This rearrangement joins TRBV9 to TRBJ2-7; 7 bases fit TRBD2. This CDR3 is CASSPRGSGIGEQYF. DNA for the CDR3: TGTGCCAGCAGCCCCCGGGGGAGCGGGATCGGGGAGCAGTACTTC.